This section outlines one T cell receptor (beta chain) sequence together with its context. There are 12 residues in the CDR3. Between the trimmed V and J ends, which lost 0 bases and 11 bases, there was a span of 10 bases. Germline V lookup: CDR1 LGHDT, CDR2 YNNKEL (reference sequence). Authors' data handling: Scientists estimated how many nucleated cells there were by amplifying reference gene primers. Using immunoSEQ multiplex PCR, the repertoire was profiled, and TCRdb retains in-frame clones only, with some absent. The DNA gave D and trimming, while V, J and clone size come from that table. The sample has about 240,000 clones, approximately 86% seen once. The data originate from a study of blood T cell repertoires in COVID-19. Study at large: Collection of acute and convalescent COVID-19 samples took place in the United States, Italy and Spain.

Sequencing input: peripheral blood. V and J are TRBV3-1 (or the pseudogene TRBV3-2) and TRBJ1-2; D possibly corresponds to TRBD1 (5 bases). The sequence derives from a man aged 55 to 69 who had recovered from COVID-19. The CDR3 spells CASSQDRDRYTF. The CDR3, as DNA: TGTGCCAGCAGCCAAGACAGGGATCGGTACACCTTC.